The source of this T cell receptor (beta chain) is a study of T cells in localized non-small cell lung cancer. Study-wide results and caveats: In adjacent lung appeared a median around 57 of the top 100 tumor clones.

Worth noting for this clone: As yet, its antigen is unknown.

Data came from immunoSEQ multiplex PCR; TCRdb stores just in-frame clones and leaves some out. The sample lists about 130,000 clones; roughly 90% were seen once. CDR1 and CDR2 from the germline V gene are MDHEN and SYDVKM. This CDR3 spans 10 amino acids. The V end was cut by 4 bases, the J end by 7 bases, with 2 bases between. The TCR originated in a female donor of 60 years or more with stage I lung adenocarcinoma. V is TRBV28 and J is TRBJ1-5; the D is unclear. The source was peripheral blood, collected before any cancer treatment. The CDR3 spells CASSSQPQHF. The DNA for the CDR3 is TGTGCCAGCAGTTCCCAGCCCCAGCATTTT.